Following are 17 T cell receptor beta chains from one sample sequenced in a study of blood T cell repertoires in COVID-19. The data were produced by immunoSEQ multiplex PCR, yet TCRdb's version contains in-frame clones alone and is incomplete. The sample lists about 94,000 clones; 70% to 90% were seen once. The sample consisted of peripheral blood. Every receptor here comes from a woman between 55 and 75 years old in a cohort sampled during active or convalescent COVID-19.

CDR3 DNA: TGTGCCAGCTCACCGCAGACGGGCTACGAGCAGTACTTC. Its translation is CASSPQTGYEQYF. The chain recombines TRBV18 with TRBJ2-7, with D unclear. The CDR3 has 13 amino acids. CDR1 and CDR2 (germline): KGHSH, LQKENI. V was pared by 3 bases and J by 3 bases, with 9 bases between.

The chain joins TRBV6-1 to TRBJ1-2, with TRBD1 matching over 9 bases. Germline V lookup: CDR1 MNHNS, CDR2 SASEGT. This CDR3 comprises 14 residues. The trim removed 8 bases at V and 4 bases at J, leaving 8 bases unmatched. The CDR3: CASRGQGIFYGYTF. The CDR3 DNA reads TGTGCCAGCCGGGGACAGGGAATTTTCTATGGCTACACCTTC.

The chain couples TRBV5-1 to TRBJ1-1; tentative D call: TRBD1 (6 bases). CDR3 length equals 15 residues. The V end was cut by 4 bases, the J end by 7 bases, with 20 bases between. Germline V gene lookup returns CDR1 SGHRS and CDR2 YFSETQ. The chain's CDR3 is CASSQLDRAPFEAFF. Written as DNA, the CDR3 is TGCGCCAGCAGCCAACTGGACAGAGCTCCTTTTGAAGCTTTCTTT.

CDR3 sequence: CASSLELAGGNTEFF. The CDR3 DNA is TGTGCCAGCAGCTTAGAACTAGCGGGAGGAAATACCGAGTTCTTC. The rearrangement links TRBV7-9 to TRBJ2-1; TRBD2 agrees at 12 bases. V lost 1 base, J lost 14 bases, and 9 bases stayed unmatched. The CDR3 has 15 residues. CDR1 and CDR2 from the germline V gene are SEHNR and FQNEAQ (reference sequence). The variable domain in full, completed from reference TRBV7-9 and TRBJ2-1, reads DTGVSQNPRHKITKRGQNVTFRCDPISEHNRLYWYRQTLGQGPEFLTYFQNEAQLEKSRLLSDRFSAERPKGSFSTLEIQRTEQGDSAMYLCASSLELAGGNTEFFGPGTRLTVL.

This rearrangement joins TRBV10-2 to TRBJ2-1, with a tentative D call TRBD1 (6 bases). Trimming removed 4 bases from V and 3 bases from J, with 10 bases in between. CDR1 is WSHSY and CDR2 is SAAADI in the germline V gene. This CDR3 spans 14 amino acids. CDR3: CASSGTEHYNEQFF. The CDR3 coding sequence is TGCGCCAGCAGTGGGACAGAGCACTACAATGAGCAGTTCTTC.

The chain carries TRBV12-5 and TRBJ2-3; the D gene is possibly TRBD2 (6 bases). CDR1 is LGHNT and CDR2 is FRNRAP in the germline V gene. V was pared by 0 bases and J by 2 bases, with 12 bases between. This CDR3 region has 16 residues. This CDR3 reads CASGLVLGGYTDTQYF. CDR3 DNA sequence: TGTGCTAGTGGTTTGGTACTTGGGGGGTACACAGATACGCAGTATTTT.

This chain connects TRBV5-1 to TRBJ2-2, with TRBD2 matching over 8 bases. Germline CDR1 reads SGHRS; CDR2 reads YFSETQ. The CDR3 is 15 amino acids. V was pared by 5 bases and J by 0 bases, with 3 bases of the junction left unmatched. CDR3 sequence: CASSEGLANTGELFF. For the CDR3, the DNA is TGCGCCAGCAGTGAGGGACTAGCGAACACCGGGGAGCTGTTTTTT.

This sequence joins TRBV7-9 and TRBJ2-7; 10 bases map to TRBD2. Germline loops: CDR1 SEHNR, CDR2 FQNEAQ (reference sequence). Trimming took 1 base from V and 8 from J; bases not matched to a gene: 11. This CDR3 region has 16 residues. The CDR3 DNA is TGTGCCAGCAGCTTAGGACTAGCGGGTGCCGAGTCGAAGCAGTACTTC. It translates to CASSLGLAGAESKQYF. The whole variable domain, filled in from reference TRBV7-9 and TRBJ2-7, reads DTGVSQNPRHKITKRGQNVTFRCDPISEHNRLYWYRQTLGQGPEFLTYFQNEAQLEKSRLLSDRFSAERPKGSFSTLEIQRTEQGDSAMYLCASSLGLAGAESKQYFGPGTRLTVT.

This chain links TRBV5-6 with TRBJ1-4; D perhaps matches TRBD1 (6 bases). This CDR3 is 16 amino acids long. Per the germline V gene, CDR1 is SGHDT and CDR2 is YYEEEE. Between the trimmed V and J ends, which lost 4 bases and 4 bases, there was a span of 17 bases. This chain's CDR3 is CASSARGAGFNEKLFF. CDR3 coding DNA: TGTGCCAGCAGCGCACGGGGGGCAGGGTTTAATGAAAAACTGTTTTTT.

In this sample, this clone turned up a few times. V gene TRBV21-1 combines with J gene TRBJ2-2; the table gives TRBD1 as D, unverified against the DNA. TRBV21-1 is given as a pseudogene. The CDR3 is 16 residues long. CDR3 DNA: TGTGCCAGCACCCCCCAGAGGCAGGGCCGCACCGGGGAGCTGTTTTTT. Translated: CASTPQRQGRTGELFF.

This chain uses TRBV11-3 with TRBJ2-2; 10 bases are shared with TRBD2. Germline V gene data show CDR1 as SGHNT and CDR2 as YENEEA. V lost 1 base, J lost 5 bases, and 7 bases stayed unmatched. The CDR3 runs 17 residues. The CDR3 nucleotides read TGTGCCAGCAGCTTAGCGGCTAGCGGGAGTAATACCGGGGAGCTGTTTTTT. Translating it yields CASSLAASGSNTGELFF. The full variable domain, with the rest looked up from reference TRBV11-3 and TRBJ2-2, is EAGVVQSPRYKIIEKKQPVAFWCNPISGHNTLYWYLQNLGQGPELLIRYENEEAVDDSQLPKDRFSAERLKGVDSTLKIQPAELGDSAVYLCASSLAASGSNTGELFFGEGSRLTVL.

This clone has only one observation. This rearrangement joins TRBV19 to TRBJ1-3, with D maybe TRBD1 (6 bases). CDR3 size: 14 residues. Germline V gene lookup returns CDR1 LNHDA and CDR2 SQIVND (reference sequence). Trimming took 4 bases from V and 2 from J, leaving 9 bases between them. CDR3 DNA: TGTGCCAGTAGTACAGGGGCGGCTGGAAACACCATATATTTT. This gives the protein CASSTGAAGNTIYF.

The chain combines TRBV30 with TRBJ1-5; TRBD1 matches 7 bases. V dropped 5 bases and J dropped 0; count of bases not matched to a gene: 4. Germline loops: CDR1 GTSNPN, CDR2 SVGIG (reference sequence). CDR3 length: 14 amino acids. The CDR3 sequence is CAWGGTDSNQPQHF. The CDR3 bases are TGTGCCTGGGGGGGGACAGATAGCAATCAGCCCCAGCATTTT.

The gene calls are TRBV7-2 and TRBJ2-5; perhaps TRBD2 as D (6 bases). CDR3 length: 15 amino acids. Trimming removed 2 bases from V and 4 bases from J, with 14 bases in between. Germline V CDR1 and CDR2: SGHTA, FQGNSA. The DNA of the CDR3 is TGTGCCAGCAGCTTATCGCGGGAAAGTGCAGAGACCCAGTACTTC. Translated: CASSLSRESAETQYF. Full variable domain (rest looked up from reference TRBV7-2 and TRBJ2-5): GAGVSQSPSNKVTEKGKDVELRCDPISGHTALYWYRQSLGQGLEFLIYFQGNSAPDKSGLPSDRFSAERTGGSVSTLTIQRTQQEDSAVYLCASSLSRESAETQYFGPGTRLLVL.

The rearrangement joins TRBV28 to TRBJ2-7, with 8 bases lining up with TRBD1. Germline CDR1 reads MDHEN; CDR2 reads SYDVKM. This CDR3 comprises 14 residues. Trimming took 3 bases from V and 5 from J; bases not matched to a gene: 6. CDR3 region: CASSLLRTGNEQYF. DNA of the CDR3: TGTGCCAGCAGTTTGTTGCGGACAGGGAACGAGCAGTACTTC.

This chain joins TRBV18 and TRBJ1-6, with a tentative D call TRBD1 (5 bases). The V end was cut by 3 bases, the J end by 9 bases, with 18 bases between. The V gene's germline CDR1 is KGHSH and CDR2 LQKENI. This CDR3 spans 16 amino acids. CDR3 nucleotide sequence: TGTGCCAGCTCACCCTCGGCAGGACAAGATGTTTCACCCCTCCACTTT. Its translation: CASSPSAGQDVSPLHF.

The chain recombines TRBV5-1 with TRBJ2-7, with 12 bases that match TRBD2. This CDR3 has 16 residues. The V gene's germline CDR1 is SGHRS and CDR2 YFSETQ. Unmatched junction bases numbered 3, after V lost 0 bases and J lost 2 bases. For the CDR3, the DNA is TGCGCCAGCAGCTTGGCCCCTAGCGGGGGGGCCTACGAGCAGTACTTC. Translated, it gives CASSLAPSGGAYEQYF.